This T cell receptor (beta chain) came from a study of shared clonotypes between healthy human individuals. Study-level background: Researchers assigned three CD4 naive, three CD4 memory, two CD8 naive and one CD8 memory plate to each donor.

Evenly divided among several immunoSEQ plates was the genomic DNA of each subset. Assay: immunoSEQ multiplex PCR; the TCRdb copy retains only in-frame clones and omits some. This table holds about 1.5 million clones, 95% to 99% found once. V was cut by 5 bases and J by 6 bases, with 17 bases left in between. This CDR3 is 15 amino acids long. The germline gives CDR1 LNHDA, CDR2 SQIVND (reference sequence). The V gene is TRBV19, the J gene TRBJ1-5; TRBD1 is a possible D gene (6 bases). This sequence originates from a man aged 30 to 39 in good health. The sequenced sample consisted of naive CD4+ T cells sorted from blood. Sample subset: CD45RA+ positively selected. The CDR3 DNA reads as TGTGCCAGTAGTCCAACCGTCCAGGGGCTTCAGCCCCAGCATTTT. Translating it yields CASSPTVQGLQPQHF.